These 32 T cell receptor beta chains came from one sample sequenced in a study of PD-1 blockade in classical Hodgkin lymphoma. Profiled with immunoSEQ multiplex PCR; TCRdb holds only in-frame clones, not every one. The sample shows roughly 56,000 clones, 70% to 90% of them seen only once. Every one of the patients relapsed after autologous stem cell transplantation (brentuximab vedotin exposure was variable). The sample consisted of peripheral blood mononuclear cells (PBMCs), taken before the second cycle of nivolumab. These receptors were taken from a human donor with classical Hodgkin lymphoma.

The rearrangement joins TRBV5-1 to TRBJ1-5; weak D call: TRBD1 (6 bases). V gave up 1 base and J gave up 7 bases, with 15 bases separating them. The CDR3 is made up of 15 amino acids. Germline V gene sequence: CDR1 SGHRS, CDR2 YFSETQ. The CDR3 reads CASSLSGDGGQPQHF. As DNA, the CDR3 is TGCGCCAGCAGCTTGTCAGGGGATGGCGGCCAGCCCCAGCATTTT.

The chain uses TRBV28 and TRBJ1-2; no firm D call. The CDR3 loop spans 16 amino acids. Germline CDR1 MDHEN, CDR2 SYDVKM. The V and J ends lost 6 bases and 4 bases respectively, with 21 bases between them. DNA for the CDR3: TGTGCCAGCAGGCGCCCGGATACAGCTGTGGGCTATGGCTACACCTTC. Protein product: CASRRPDTAVGYGYTF.

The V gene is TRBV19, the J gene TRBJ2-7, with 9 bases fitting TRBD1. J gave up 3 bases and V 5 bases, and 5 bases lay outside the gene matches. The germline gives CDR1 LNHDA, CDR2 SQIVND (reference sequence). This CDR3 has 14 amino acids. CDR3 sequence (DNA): TGTGCCAGTAGTGTCCGGGACAGGGACTACGAGCAGTACTTC. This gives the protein CASSVRDRDYEQYF.

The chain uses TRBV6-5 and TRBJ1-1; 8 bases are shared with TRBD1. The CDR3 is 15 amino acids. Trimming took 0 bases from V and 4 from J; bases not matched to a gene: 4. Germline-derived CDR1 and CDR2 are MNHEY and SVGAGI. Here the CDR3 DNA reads TGTGCCAGCAGTTACTCACTGACAGGGGCCACTGAAGCTTTCTTT. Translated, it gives CASSYSLTGATEAFF.

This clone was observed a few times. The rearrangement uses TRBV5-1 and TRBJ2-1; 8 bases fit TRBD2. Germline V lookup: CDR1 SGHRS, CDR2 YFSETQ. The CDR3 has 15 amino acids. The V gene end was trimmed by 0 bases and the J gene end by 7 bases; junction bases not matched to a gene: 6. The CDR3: CASSLGAGAGNEQFF. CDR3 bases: TGCGCCAGCAGCTTGGGAGCGGGGGCGGGGAATGAGCAGTTCTTC.

The CDR3 sequence is CASRRQGGYEQYF. The CDR3 DNA is TGTGCCAGCAGAAGACAGGGGGGATACGAGCAGTACTTC. V and J are TRBV27 and TRBJ2-5; 9 bases fit TRBD1. The J call may not be correct, given that the DNA end is closer to TRBJ2-7. This CDR3 contains 13 residues. Germline V gene data show CDR1 as MNHEY and CDR2 as SMNVEV (reference sequence).

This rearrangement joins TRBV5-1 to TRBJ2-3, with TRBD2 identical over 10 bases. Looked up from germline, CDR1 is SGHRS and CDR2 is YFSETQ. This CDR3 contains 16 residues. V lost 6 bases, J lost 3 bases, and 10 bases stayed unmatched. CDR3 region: CASIQGISGGTDTQYF. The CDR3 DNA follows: TGCGCCAGCATTCAGGGGATTAGCGGGGGGACAGATACGCAGTATTTT.

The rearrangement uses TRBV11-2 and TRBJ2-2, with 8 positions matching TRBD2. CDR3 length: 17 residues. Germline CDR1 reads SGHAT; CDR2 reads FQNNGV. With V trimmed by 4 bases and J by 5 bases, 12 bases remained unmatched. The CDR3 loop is CASSSRLGGAFTGELFF. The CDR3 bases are TGTGCCAGCAGCTCACGGCTCGGGGGGGCCTTTACCGGGGAGCTGTTTTTT.

CDR3: CASSLTYRGEVDTQYF. As DNA, the CDR3 is TGTGCCAGCAGCTTAACCTATAGGGGGGAGGTAGATACGCAGTATTTT. V is TRBV7-3 and J is TRBJ2-3, with D perhaps given as TRBD1 or TRBD2 (6 bases each). The germline CDR1 and CDR2 sequences are SGHTA and FQGTGA. The V end lost 0 bases, the J end lost 5 bases, and 15 bases lay between the germline ends. This CDR3 region has 16 residues.

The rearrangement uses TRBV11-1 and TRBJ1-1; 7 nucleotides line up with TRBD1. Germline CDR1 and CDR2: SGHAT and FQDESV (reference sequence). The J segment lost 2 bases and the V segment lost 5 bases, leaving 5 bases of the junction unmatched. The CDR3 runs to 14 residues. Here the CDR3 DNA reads TGTGCCAGCAGCCCGAGGGACAGCAACACTGAAGCTTTCTTT. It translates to CASSPRDSNTEAFF.

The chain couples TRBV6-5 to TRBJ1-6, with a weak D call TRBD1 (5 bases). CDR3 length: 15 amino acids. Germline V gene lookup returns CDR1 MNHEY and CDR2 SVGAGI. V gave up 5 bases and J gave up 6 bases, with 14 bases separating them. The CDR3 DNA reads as TGTGCCAGCAGTACAAACCGGGACCCTAATTCACCCCTCCACTTT. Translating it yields CASSTNRDPNSPLHF.

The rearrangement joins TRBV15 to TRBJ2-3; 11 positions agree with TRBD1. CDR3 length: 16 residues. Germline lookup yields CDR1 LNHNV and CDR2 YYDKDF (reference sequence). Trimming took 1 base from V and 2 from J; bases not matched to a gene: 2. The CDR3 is CATSRGGQGATDTQYF. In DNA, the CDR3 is TGTGCCACCAGCAGAGGTGGACAGGGGGCCACAGATACGCAGTATTTT.

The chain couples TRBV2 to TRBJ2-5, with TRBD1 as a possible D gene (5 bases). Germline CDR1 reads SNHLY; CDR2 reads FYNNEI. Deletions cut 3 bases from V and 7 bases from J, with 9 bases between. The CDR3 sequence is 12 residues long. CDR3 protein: CASSDRVGTQYF. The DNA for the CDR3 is TGTGCCAGCAGTGACAGGGTCGGGACCCAGTACTTC.

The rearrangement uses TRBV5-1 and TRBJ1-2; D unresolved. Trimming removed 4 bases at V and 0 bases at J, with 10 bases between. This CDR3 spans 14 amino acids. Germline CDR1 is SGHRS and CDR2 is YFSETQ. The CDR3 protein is CASSVEVPNYGYTF. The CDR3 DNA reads TGCGCCAGCAGCGTAGAGGTCCCTAACTATGGCTACACCTTC.

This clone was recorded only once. The DNA for the CDR3 is TGCGCCAGCAGCTTTCAGGGGGCTCGATCACCCCTCCACTTT. Amino acid sequence: CASSFQGARSPLHF. This sequence joins TRBV5-1 and TRBJ1-6, with 8 bases aligning to TRBD1. Germline CDR1 and CDR2: SGHRS and YFSETQ. The CDR3 runs 14 residues. Germline trimming cut 2 bases from V and 10 bases from J; bases unmatched to any gene: 5.

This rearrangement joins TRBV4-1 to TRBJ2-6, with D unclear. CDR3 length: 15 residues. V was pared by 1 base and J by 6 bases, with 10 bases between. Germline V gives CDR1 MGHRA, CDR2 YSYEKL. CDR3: CASSQVYRSANVLTF. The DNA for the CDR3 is TGCGCCAGCAGCCAAGTCTATCGGTCGGCCAACGTCCTGACTTTC.

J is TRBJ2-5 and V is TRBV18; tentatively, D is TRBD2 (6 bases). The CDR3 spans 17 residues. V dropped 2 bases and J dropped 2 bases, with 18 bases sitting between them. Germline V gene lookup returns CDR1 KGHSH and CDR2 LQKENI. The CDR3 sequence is CASSPNVGAGWQETQYF. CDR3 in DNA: TGTGCCAGCTCACCAAATGTTGGAGCGGGTTGGCAAGAGACCCAGTACTTC.

CDR3 loop: CASSLNRGNTGELFF. CDR3 nucleotide sequence: TGTGCCAGCAGCTTAAACAGGGGTAACACCGGGGAGCTGTTTTTT. The J gene is TRBJ2-2, the V gene TRBV11-3, with 7 bases lining up with TRBD1. Germline V gives CDR1 SGHNT, CDR2 YENEEA. With 2 bases clipped from V and 2 bases from J, the junction kept 2 bases outside the gene matches. This CDR3 has 15 residues.

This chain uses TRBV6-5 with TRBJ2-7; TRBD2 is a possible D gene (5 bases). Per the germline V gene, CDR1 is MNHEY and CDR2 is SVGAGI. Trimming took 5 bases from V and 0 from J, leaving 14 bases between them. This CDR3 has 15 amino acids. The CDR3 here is CASSRPGVSSYEQYF. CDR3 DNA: TGTGCCAGCAGTCGCCCCGGGGTCAGCTCCTACGAGCAGTACTTC.

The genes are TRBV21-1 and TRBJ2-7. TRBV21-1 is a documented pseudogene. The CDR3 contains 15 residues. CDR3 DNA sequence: TGTGCCAGCAGCAAAGGTGTGGTCGAGCCCCAGGAGCAGTACTTC. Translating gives CASSKGVVEPQEQYF.

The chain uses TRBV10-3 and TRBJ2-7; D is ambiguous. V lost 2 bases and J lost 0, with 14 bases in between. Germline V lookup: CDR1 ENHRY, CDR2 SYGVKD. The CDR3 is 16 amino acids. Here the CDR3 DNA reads TGTGCCATCAGTGAGCGTAGGACCTCAAGCTCCTACGAGCAGTACTTC. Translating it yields CAISERRTSSSYEQYF.

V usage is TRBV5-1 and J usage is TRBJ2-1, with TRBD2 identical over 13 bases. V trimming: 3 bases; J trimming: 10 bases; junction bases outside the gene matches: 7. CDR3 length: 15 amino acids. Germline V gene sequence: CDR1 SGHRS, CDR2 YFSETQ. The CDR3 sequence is CASSSGTSGGEEQFF. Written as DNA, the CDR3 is TGCGCCAGCAGCTCGGGCACTAGCGGGGGGGAGGAGCAGTTCTTC.

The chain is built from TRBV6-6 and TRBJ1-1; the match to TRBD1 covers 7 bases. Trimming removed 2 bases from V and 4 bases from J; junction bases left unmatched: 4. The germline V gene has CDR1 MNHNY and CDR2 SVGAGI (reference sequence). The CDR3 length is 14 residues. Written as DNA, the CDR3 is TGTGCCAGCAGTTACGACAGGGTCTCCACTGAAGCTTTCTTT. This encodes CASSYDRVSTEAFF.

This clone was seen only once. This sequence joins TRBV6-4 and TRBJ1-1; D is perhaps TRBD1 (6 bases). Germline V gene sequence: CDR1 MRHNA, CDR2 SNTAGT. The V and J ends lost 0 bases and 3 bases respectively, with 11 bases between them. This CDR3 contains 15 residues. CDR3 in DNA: TGTGCCAGCAGTGACTCTCATGGGGGGCACACTGAAGCTTTCTTT. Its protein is CASSDSHGGHTEAFF.

The CDR3 region has the DNA TGCGCCAGCAGCTTGCTTCCAGCTACAGGTCTCCAAGAGACCCAGTACTTC. It specifies CASSLLPATGLQETQYF. The chain links TRBV5-1 to TRBJ2-5; D possibly corresponds to TRBD1 (5 bases). The CDR3 loop spans 17 amino acids. The germline V gene encodes CDR1 SGHRS and CDR2 YFSETQ. The germline V and J ends were trimmed by 1 base and 1 base, with 17 bases remaining between them.

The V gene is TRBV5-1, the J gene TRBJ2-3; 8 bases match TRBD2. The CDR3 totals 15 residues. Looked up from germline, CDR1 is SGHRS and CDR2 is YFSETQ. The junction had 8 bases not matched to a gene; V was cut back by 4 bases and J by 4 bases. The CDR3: CASSPLAGGPDTQYF. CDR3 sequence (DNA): TGCGCCAGCAGCCCGCTCGCGGGAGGCCCAGATACGCAGTATTTT. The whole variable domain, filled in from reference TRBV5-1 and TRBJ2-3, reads KAGVTQTPRYLIKTRGQQVTLSCSPISGHRSVSWYQQTPGQGLQFLFEYFSETQRNKGNFPGRFSGRQFSNSRSEMNVSTLELGDSALYLCASSPLAGGPDTQYFGPGTRLTVL.

The CDR3 here is CASSLVGAGGSETQYF. In DNA form, the CDR3 reads TGCGCCAGCAGCTTGGTCGGCGCGGGGGGGTCAGAGACCCAGTACTTC. The rearrangement uses TRBV5-1 and TRBJ2-5, with 9 bases fitting TRBD2. The V gene's germline CDR1 is SGHRS and CDR2 YFSETQ. The CDR3 extends over 16 amino acids. Trimming at V came to 0 bases and at J to 4 bases, leaving 7 bases not matched to a gene.

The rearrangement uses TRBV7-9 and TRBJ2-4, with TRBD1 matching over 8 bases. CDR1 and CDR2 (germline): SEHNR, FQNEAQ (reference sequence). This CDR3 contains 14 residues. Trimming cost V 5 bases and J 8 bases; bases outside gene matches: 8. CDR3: CASSDSGTGDIQYF. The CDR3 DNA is TGTGCCAGCAGCGATTCGGGGACAGGTGACATTCAGTACTTC.

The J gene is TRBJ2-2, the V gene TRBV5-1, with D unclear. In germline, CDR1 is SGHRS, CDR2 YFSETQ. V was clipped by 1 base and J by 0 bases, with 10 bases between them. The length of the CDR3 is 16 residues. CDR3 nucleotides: TGCGCCAGCAGCTTGAACAAGGGATCGAACACCGGGGAGCTGTTTTTT. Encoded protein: CASSLNKGSNTGELFF.

This CDR3 reads CASSLRGGGYTF. The CDR3 bases are TGTGCCAGCAGCCTAAGAGGTGGTGGCTACACCTTC. The chain carries TRBV7-8 and TRBJ1-2; D is uncertain. Trimming stripped 5 bases from V and 7 bases from J, with 11 bases between. In germline, CDR1 is SGHVS, CDR2 FQNEAQ. There are 12 residues in the CDR3.

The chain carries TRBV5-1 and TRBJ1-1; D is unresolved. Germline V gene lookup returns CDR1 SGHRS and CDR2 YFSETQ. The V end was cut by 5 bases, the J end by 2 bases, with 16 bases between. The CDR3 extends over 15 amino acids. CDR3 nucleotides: TGCGCCAGCAGTAAGGAGGCACCTGGCAACACTGAAGCTTTCTTT. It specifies CASSKEAPGNTEAFF.

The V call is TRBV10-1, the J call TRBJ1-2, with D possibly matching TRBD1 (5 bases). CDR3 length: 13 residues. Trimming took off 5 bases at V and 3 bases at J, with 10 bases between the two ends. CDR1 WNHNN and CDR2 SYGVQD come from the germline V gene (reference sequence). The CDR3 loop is CASSLGGDYGYTF. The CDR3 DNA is TGCGCCAGCAGTCTTGGAGGGGACTATGGCTACACCTTC.